These T cell receptor beta chains were read from a single sample in a study of T cell changes during pregnancy in multiple sclerosis. The method was immunoSEQ multiplex PCR; TCRdb's version includes in-frame clones alone and lacks a portion of them. The table has roughly 76,000 clones, 80% to 95% seen once. The input for sequencing was CD4+ T cells from peripheral blood mononuclear cells, taken after pregnancy. The receptor source for this set is a female donor with multiple sclerosis, enrolled in a pregnancy study. Each CDR3 is given with its conserved first and last residue. Each record gives: CDR3 protein, CDR3 DNA, V gene, D gene, J gene. A D gene is named only where the DNA matches it firmly.

CASSKDPRDTISNQPQHF TGTGCCAGCAGCAAAGATCCCCGAGACACGATTAGCAATCAGCCCCAGCATTTT TRBV21-1 . TRBJ1-5
CASSSSQGGAGELFF TGTGCCAGCAGTTCGAGTCAGGGAGGGGCCGGGGAGCTGTTTTTT TRBV7-9 TRBD2 TRBJ2-2
CASSWGQRGTGELFF TGCGCCAGCAGTTGGGGGCAGCGGGGTACCGGGGAGCTGTTTTTT TRBV5-1 . TRBJ2-2
CASSPPGVAYNEQFF TGTGCCAGTAGTCCCCCGGGAGTAGCCTACAATGAGCAGTTCTTC TRBV19 . TRBJ2-1
CASSLPGETEAFF TGTGCCAGCAGCTTACCCGGGGAGACTGAAGCTTTCTTT TRBV5-4 . TRBJ1-1
CASSYESGGADTQYF TGTGCCAGCAGTTACGAAAGCGGGGGGGCGGATACGCAGTATTTT TRBV6-6 TRBD2 TRBJ2-3
CASSPNAGGYGNTIYF TGTGCCAGCAGTCCGAACGCAGGGGGCTATGGAAACACCATATATTTT TRBV27 TRBD1 TRBJ1-3
CASSATAVTEAFF TGTGCCAGCAGTGCGACAGCAGTCACTGAAGCTTTCTTT TRBV6-1 . TRBJ1-1
CASSRADDQPQHF TGTGCCAGTAGTAGGGCAGACGATCAGCCCCAGCATTTT TRBV19 . TRBJ1-5
CASSEARSVTLEQYF TGTGCCAGCAGTGAAGCTCGTTCCGTCACTCTGGAGCAGTACTTC TRBV6-1 . TRBJ2-7
CASILAGGHTDTQYF TGTGCCAGCATTCTAGCGGGAGGACACACAGATACGCAGTATTTT TRBV2 TRBD2 TRBJ2-3
CSVVLSGVNTEAFF TGCAGCGTTGTCCTTTCGGGGGTGAACACTGAAGCTTTCTTT TRBV29-1 . TRBJ1-1
CASSAVGSSYEQYF TGTGCCAGCAGCGCCGTAGGGAGCTCCTACGAGCAGTACTTC TRBV9 . TRBJ2-7
CASSLLASNTGELFF TGTGCCAGCAGTTTATTGGCATCGAACACCGGGGAGCTGTTTTTT TRBV28 . TRBJ2-2
CSADDREKLFF TGCAGTGCAGACGACAGAGAAAAACTGTTTTTT TRBV20-1 . TRBJ1-4
CASSPAAATSYNEQFF TGCGCCAGCAGCCCTGCAGCGGCTACCTCCTACAATGAGCAGTTCTTC TRBV5-1 . TRBJ2-1
CASSRSAAMNTEAFF TGCGCCAGCAGCAGGTCTGCAGCGATGAACACTGAAGCTTTCTTT TRBV5-1 . TRBJ1-1
CASSSGVVDEQFF TGTGCCAGCAGCTCCGGGGTGGTAGATGAGCAGTTCTTC TRBV6-5 . TRBJ2-1
CASRPGTISYEQYF TGTGCCAGCCGCCCCGGGACAATCTCCTACGAGCAGTACTTC TRBV28 . TRBJ2-7
CASSHRTSGYNEQFF TGTGCCAGCAGTCATAGGACTAGCGGCTACAATGAGCAGTTCTTC TRBV28 TRBD2 TRBJ2-1